These T cell receptor beta chains were read from a single sample in a study of blood T cell repertoires in COVID-19. Assay: immunoSEQ multiplex PCR; the TCRdb copy retains only in-frame clones and omits some. Of 100,000 to 120,000 clones in the sample, 88% were seen once. Sequenced: peripheral blood. The receptors originated from a human donor in a cohort sampled during active COVID-19. Each CDR3 is given with its conserved first and last residue. Each record gives: V gene, clone size, D gene, J gene, CDR3 protein, CDR3 DNA. D genes are given only for firm matches. Clone sizes are given selectively: once, few, many, or a class where the clone is expanded.

>TRBV19|-|-|TRBJ1-5
CASSIFRGSGQPQHF
TGTGCCAGTAGTATCTTCCGGGGGAGTGGACAGCCCCAGCATTTT
>TRBV28|-|TRBD1|TRBJ1-4
CASSLGTGGPANEKLFF
TGTGCCAGCAGTTTGGGGACAGGGGGCCCGGCTAATGAAAAACTGTTTTTT
>TRBV6-5|few|TRBD1|TRBJ1-4
CASSPLDRADEKLFF
TGTGCCAGCAGCCCACTCGACAGGGCGGATGAAAAACTGTTTTTT
>TRBV6-5|few|-|TRBJ2-7
CASSYSGARSDEQYF
TGTGCCAGCAGTTACTCGGGGGCTAGAAGCGACGAGCAGTACTTC
>TRBV5-6|-|TRBD1|TRBJ1-2
CASSFGTGAYYGYTF
TGTGCCAGCAGCTTTGGGACAGGGGCATACTATGGCTACACCTTC
>TRBV9|once|-|TRBJ1-4
CASSVGPGDGGEKLFF
TGTGCCAGCAGCGTAGGCCCGGGGGATGGCGGTGAAAAACTGTTTTTT
>TRBV5-5|once|-|TRBJ2-7
CASSNQGDEQYF
TGTGCCAGCAGCAATCAGGGTGACGAGCAGTACTTC
>TRBV19|-|TRBD1|TRBJ2-7
CATKTGPTGEQYF
TGTGCCACGAAGACAGGGCCCACGGGCGAGCAGTACTTC
>TRBV27|-|TRBD1|TRBJ1-1
CASRSHPGGSNTEAFF
TGTGCCAGCAGATCCCATCCAGGGGGATCGAACACTGAAGCTTTCTTT
>TRBV19|once|-|TRBJ2-3
CASSDGAASTDTQYF
TGTGCCAGTAGTGATGGGGCAGCTAGCACAGATACGCAGTATTTT
>TRBV9|-|TRBD1|TRBJ1-1
CASSETDRRNTEAFF
TGTGCCAGCAGCGAAACGGACAGGAGGAACACTGAAGCTTTCTTT
>TRBV10-3|-|-|TRBJ2-7
CAISDSTRGTVYEQYF
TGTGCCATCAGTGACTCAACCCGGGGGACCGTCTACGAGCAGTACTTC
>TRBV6-1|-|-|TRBJ2-7
CASSEAGYEQYF
TGTGCCAGCAGTGAAGCCGGTTACGAGCAGTACTTC
>TRBV4-1|-|-|TRBJ1-1
CASSQEGGNTEAFF
TGCGCCAGCAGCCAAGAAGGCGGTAACACTGAAGCTTTCTTT
>TRBV7-8|-|-|TRBJ2-1
CASSPMGGRGNEQFF
TGTGCCAGCAGCCCAATGGGCGGCAGGGGCAATGAGCAGTTCTTC
>TRBV11-3|-|TRBD2|TRBJ2-1
CASSLAGTSGYNEQFF
TGTGCCAGCAGCTTGGCCGGGACTAGCGGCTACAATGAGCAGTTCTTC
>TRBV28|-|TRBD1|TRBJ1-2
CASSGPPGQGMGGYTF
TGTGCCAGCAGTGGACCCCCGGGACAGGGAATGGGTGGCTACACCTTC
>TRBV7-2|-|-|TRBJ2-7
CASSFSRYEQYF
TGTGCCAGCAGCTTCTCCCGCTACGAGCAGTACTTC
>TRBV18|few|-|TRBJ1-1
CASSSDRRSKAFF
TGTGCCAGCTCATCTGACCGGAGATCCAAAGCTTTCTTT
>TRBV4-1|-|TRBD1|TRBJ1-1
CASSQKGAGDTEAFF
TGCGCCAGCAGCCAAAAGGGGGCAGGGGACACTGAAGCTTTCTTT
>TRBV14|-|-|TRBJ1-1
CASSQVEGVTEAFF
TGTGCCAGCAGCCAAGTGGAAGGGGTTACTGAAGCTTTCTTT
>TRBV5-5|-|-|TRBJ1-1
CASSLDRVRTEAFF
TGTGCCAGCAGCTTGGACAGGGTAAGGACTGAAGCTTTCTTT
>TRBV16|-|-|TRBJ2-7
CASSQSASPPLSYEQYF
TGTGCCAGCAGCCAATCGGCCAGTCCGCCCCTCTCCTACGAGCAGTACTTC
>TRBV28|-|TRBD1|TRBJ1-2
CASSSPTGGGYGYTF
TGTGCCAGCAGTTCCCCGACAGGGGGCGGATATGGCTACACCTTC
>TRBV7-9|once|-|TRBJ1-1
CASSYRDTEAFF
TGTGCCAGCAGCTACAGGGACACTGAAGCTTTCTTT
>TRBV18|few|TRBD2|TRBJ2-7
CASSPPAAGVYEQYF
TGTGCCAGCTCCCCCCCCGCAGCGGGAGTTTACGAGCAGTACTTC
>TRBV6-6|few|TRBD1|TRBJ1-2
CASNTDPGQGNYGYTF
TGTGCCAGCAATACAGACCCGGGACAGGGGAACTATGGCTACACCTTC
>TRBV7-2|-|TRBD2|TRBJ2-7
CASSLLREGGNEQYF
TGTGCCAGCAGCTTATTAAGGGAGGGCGGGAACGAGCAGTACTTC
>TRBV7-2|-|-|TRBJ2-2
CASSLRPSRDTGELFF
TGTGCCAGCAGCCTTAGGCCCAGTCGGGACACCGGGGAGCTGTTTTTT
>TRBV28|-|-|TRBJ2-5
CASRQQGSRETQYF
TGTGCCAGCAGACAGCAGGGTTCCAGAGAGACCCAGTACTTC
>TRBV5-6|-|-|TRBJ2-5
CASSSISRAEETQYF
TGTGCCAGCAGCTCCATTTCCAGGGCCGAGGAGACCCAGTACTTC
>TRBV29-1|-|-|TRBJ1-5
CSVVTAYDQPQHF
TGCAGCGTTGTGACAGCCTACGATCAGCCCCAGCATTTT
>TRBV6-1|-|-|TRBJ2-5
CASSEAAGQYSTQYF
TGTGCCAGCAGTGAAGCAGCTGGGCAGTATTCGACCCAGTACTTC
>TRBV18|once|-|TRBJ2-7
CASSPSGSSYEQYF
TGTGCCAGCTCACCGTCCGGTAGCTCCTACGAGCAGTACTTC
>TRBV6-5|once|-|TRBJ1-1
CASSPAGWNTEAFF
TGTGCCAGCAGTCCCGCGGGGTGGAACACTGAAGCTTTCTTT
>TRBV12-3/TRBV12-4|-|-|TRBJ2-3
CASRSSTDTQYF
TGTGCCAGCAGATCTAGCACAGATACGCAGTATTTT
>TRBV2|-|-|TRBJ1-5
CASSQHGIPNQPQHF
TGTGCCAGCAGCCAACACGGGATCCCCAATCAGCCCCAGCATTTT
>TRBV3-1/TRBV3-2|-|-|TRBJ2-7
CASSRGAIPYEQYF
TGTGCCAGCAGCCGGGGAGCGATACCCTACGAGCAGTACTTC
>TRBV12-3/TRBV12-4|-|TRBD2|TRBJ2-1
CASSSSGREFF
TGTGCCAGCAGTTCTAGCGGGAGGGAGTTCTTC
>TRBV5-4|once|-|TRBJ2-7
CASGRQGADEQYF
TGTGCCAGCGGACGACAAGGGGCAGACGAGCAGTACTTC
>TRBV14|-|-|TRBJ1-1
CASRANTEAFF
TGTGCCAGCAGGGCGAACACTGAAGCTTTCTTT
>TRBV7-3|-|-|TRBJ2-2
CASSLSGRGELFF
TGTGCCAGCAGCTTAAGTGGGCGTGGGGAGCTGTTTTTT
>TRBV12-3/TRBV12-4|-|-|TRBJ2-7
CASSLALGEQYF
TGTGCCAGCAGTTTAGCGCTCGGCGAGCAGTACTTC
>TRBV3-1/TRBV3-2|few|-|TRBJ1-1
CASSQARGIMNTEAFF
TGTGCCAGCAGCCAAGCTAGGGGTATAATGAACACTGAAGCTTTCTTT
>TRBV9|-|-|TRBJ2-7
CASSGTPPEEQYF
TGTGCCAGCAGTGGGACTCCTCCTGAAGAGCAGTACTTC
>TRBV7-9|few|-|TRBJ2-2
CASSHRGNGPTGELFF
TGTGCCAGCAGCCATCGGGGGAATGGGCCCACCGGGGAGCTGTTTTTT
>TRBV18|-|-|TRBJ1-1
CASSGPRVGTEAFF
TGTGCCAGCTCCGGACCCAGGGTGGGCACTGAAGCTTTCTTT
>TRBV6-1|-|-|TRBJ2-3
CASSETTRGGYF
TGTGCCAGCAGTGAAACAACTAGGGGGGGGTATTTT
>TRBV7-6|-|-|TRBJ2-2
CASSLARGAANTGELFF
TGTGCCAGCAGCTTAGCTCGTGGGGCCGCGAACACCGGGGAGCTGTTTTTT
>TRBV2|-|TRBD1|TRBJ1-1
CASSQQGGTDEAFF
TGTGCCAGCAGTCAACAGGGGGGGACCGATGAAGCTTTCTTT
>TRBV5-1|-|-|TRBJ2-3
CASSLGGGSTDTQYF
TGCGCCAGCAGCTTGGGAGGCGGGAGCACAGATACGCAGTATTTT
>TRBV11-2|-|-|TRBJ2-5
CASSLAETQYF
TGTGCCAGCAGCTTAGCGGAGACCCAGTACTTC
>TRBV7-8|-|TRBD1|TRBJ1-1
CASRIGPGQGDVADTEAFF
TGTGCCAGCAGAATCGGTCCGGGACAGGGGGATGTTGCGGACACTGAAGCTTTCTTT
>TRBV3-1/TRBV3-2|-|-|TRBJ1-5
CASSRGSNQPQHF
TGTGCCAGCAGCCGGGGCAGCAATCAGCCCCAGCATTTT
>TRBV15|-|TRBD1|TRBJ1-5
CATSGDRVISPQHF
TGTGCCACCAGCGGAGACAGGGTAATAAGTCCCCAGCATTTT
>TRBV7-2|once|-|TRBJ1-1
CASSPRTQLEAFF
TGTGCCAGCAGCCCCCGCACGCAACTGGAAGCTTTCTTT
>TRBV5-8|-|TRBD1|TRBJ2-1
CASSLLGQGNNEQFF
TGTGCCAGCAGCTTGTTGGGACAGGGGAACAATGAGCAGTTCTTC
>TRBV7-2|-|TRBD2|TRBJ2-7
CASSQRTSGSYEQYF
TGTGCCAGCAGCCAACGGACTAGCGGGAGCTACGAGCAGTACTTC
>TRBV7-9|-|-|TRBJ1-1
CASSPPRFMNTEAFF
TGTGCCAGCAGCCCTCCCCGGTTCATGAACACTGAAGCTTTCTTT
>TRBV28|-|TRBD2|TRBJ2-3
CASSPIAGGYADTQYF
TGTGCCAGCAGTCCTATAGCGGGTGGATACGCAGATACGCAGTATTTT